This T cell receptor (beta chain) was sequenced in a study of T-cell reconstitution after alpha-beta-depleted transplantation in children. This clonotype was counted ten times or more. Its cognate antigen is unknown. Study findings and constraints: Several patients had high TCRbeta diversity at day 60; it came from surviving recipient T cells and thymic progenitors. There were reportedly several hundred expanded graft clones from which alpha-beta T cells came about two months after transplant.

CDR3 length equals 14 residues. J gave up 4 bases and V 4 bases, and 6 bases lay outside the gene matches. Researchers prepared the TCRbeta library using unique molecular identifiers, the study reports. TCRdb processed the PCR reads anew with MiXCR; each CDR3 protein has one entry. Here the sample spans hundreds of thousands of distinct CDR3 sequences, approximately 10% being singletons. The V call is TRBV12-3 or TRBV12-4, the J call TRBJ2-5, with TRBD1 matching over 7 bases. The input for sequencing was PBMCs, taken before TCRalphabeta/CD19-depleted stem cell transplant. The source is a child under two years old with acute myeloid leukemia, due to receive a stem cell transplant. CDR3 DNA: TGTGCCAGCAGTTCCCTGGACAGGTCAGAGACCCAGTACTTC. Amino acids: CASSSLDRSETQYF.